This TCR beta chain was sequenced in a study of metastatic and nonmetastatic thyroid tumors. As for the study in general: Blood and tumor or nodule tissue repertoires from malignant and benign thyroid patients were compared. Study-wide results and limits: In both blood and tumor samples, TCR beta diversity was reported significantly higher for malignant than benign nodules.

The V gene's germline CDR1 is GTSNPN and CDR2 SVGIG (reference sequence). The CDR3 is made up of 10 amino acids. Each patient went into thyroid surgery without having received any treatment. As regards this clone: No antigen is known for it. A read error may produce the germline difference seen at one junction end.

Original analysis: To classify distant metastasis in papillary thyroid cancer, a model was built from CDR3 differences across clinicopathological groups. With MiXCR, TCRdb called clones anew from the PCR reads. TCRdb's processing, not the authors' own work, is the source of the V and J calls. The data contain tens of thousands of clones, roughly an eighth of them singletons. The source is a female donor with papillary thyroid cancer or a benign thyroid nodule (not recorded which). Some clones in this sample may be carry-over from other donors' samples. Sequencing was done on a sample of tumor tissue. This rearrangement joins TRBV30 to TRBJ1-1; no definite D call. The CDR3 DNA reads TGTGCCTGGACTCCGGGGAGAGCTTTATTT. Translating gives CAWTPGRALF.